What follows are 27 T cell receptor beta chains derived from one specimen sequenced in a study of cytomegalovirus exposure and HLA in healthy donors. Produced via immunoSEQ multiplex PCR; TCRdb's table is partial and in-frame only. In the table there are around 170,000 clones, 85% of which are singletons. The sequenced material came from PBMCs. The receptors stem from a man aged 18 to 29 in good health and CMV-seropositive.

The chain joins TRBV27 to TRBJ1-2; the match to TRBD1 covers 8 bases. Germline V lookup: CDR1 MNHEY, CDR2 SMNVEV (reference sequence). J lost 2 bases, V lost 2 bases, and 10 bases had no gene match. The CDR3 is 17 residues long. DNA of the CDR3: TGTGCCAGCAGTTTAGCCTATGACAGGGGAGGCAACTATGGCTACACCTTC. This sequence encodes CASSLAYDRGGNYGYTF.

The J gene is TRBJ2-1, the V gene TRBV28; TRBD2 matches at 10 bases. Germline V gene lookup returns CDR1 MDHEN and CDR2 SYDVKM. The CDR3 length is 17 residues. V lost 5 bases, J lost 3 bases, and 10 bases stayed unmatched. The CDR3 is CASSPTSGSALYNEQFF. CDR3 bases: TGTGCCAGCAGTCCGACTAGCGGGTCTGCCCTCTACAATGAGCAGTTCTTC.

The rearrangement links TRBV1 to TRBJ2-1; the table calls TRBD2, which could not be checked here. TRBV1 has pseudogene status. The CDR3 loop spans 14 amino acids. The CDR3 protein is CTSSQESVKHEQFF. The CDR3 nucleotides read TGCACCAGCAGCCAAGAGTCCGTCAAGCACGAGCAGTTCTTC.

The V call is TRBV11-2, the J call TRBJ1-6, with TRBD1 as a possible D gene (5 bases). Germline-derived CDR1 and CDR2 are SGHAT and FQNNGV. V was shortened by 5 bases and J by 8 bases, with 19 bases between the two germline ends. The CDR3 length is 16 residues. In DNA, the CDR3 is TGTGCCAGCAGCCCGGGGGGGGAGGGACTTGATTCACCCCTCCACTTT. It encodes CASSPGGEGLDSPLHF.

This clone was seen many times. This rearrangement joins TRBV5-5 to TRBJ1-2; 7 bases match TRBD1. Germline V gene data show CDR1 as SGHKS and CDR2 as YYEKEE (reference sequence). CDR3 length: 13 amino acids. V trimming: 4 bases; J trimming: 4 bases; junction bases outside the gene matches: 4. The chain's CDR3 is CASSPGGAYGYTF. The CDR3 DNA sequence: TGTGCCAGCAGCCCAGGGGGAGCCTATGGCTACACCTTC.

This clone was seen more than once but under ten times. The rearrangement joins TRBV9 to TRBJ2-1; a possible D gene is TRBD1 (6 bases). The CDR3 consists of 13 residues. CDR1 SGDLS and CDR2 YYNGEE come from the germline V gene. Deletions cut 0 bases from V and 6 bases from J, with 7 bases between. The CDR3 nucleotides read TGTGCCAGCAGCGTAGACAGGGTCAATGAGCAGTTCTTC. As protein: CASSVDRVNEQFF.

The CDR3 bases are TGTGCCACCAGCTTTACCGGGACAGACTTCTATGGCTACACCTTC. Residues: CATSFTGTDFYGYTF. The genes are TRBV15 and TRBJ1-2; 7 nucleotides agree with TRBD1. CDR1 and CDR2 from the germline V gene are LNHNV and YYDKDF (reference sequence). The ends lost 5 bases at V and 4 bases at J; junction bases unmatched: 10. The length of the CDR3 is 15 residues.

The chain uses TRBV5-1 and TRBJ2-1; 11 positions match TRBD2. The CDR3 runs 16 residues. Unmatched junction bases numbered 8, after V lost 4 bases and J lost 5 bases. The germline CDR1 and CDR2 sequences are SGHRS and YFSETQ. DNA of the CDR3: TGCGCCAGCAGCCCCGGGACTAGCGGTTACAACAATGAGCAGTTCTTC. Translated, it gives CASSPGTSGYNNEQFF.

The chain joins TRBV7-6 to TRBJ2-7; D may be TRBD2 (6 bases). Germline assignment: CDR1 SGHVS and CDR2 FNYEAQ. This CDR3 is built from 13 residues. The germline V and J ends were trimmed by 3 bases and 5 bases, with 11 bases remaining between them. CDR3 bases: TGTGCCAGCAGCTTGGGAGGCCGGAACGAGCAGTACTTC. Translating gives CASSLGGRNEQYF.

The V call is TRBV2, the J call TRBJ2-3; 8 bases fit TRBD2. CDR3 length: 15 residues. With 4 bases clipped from V and 0 bases from J, the junction kept 3 bases outside the gene matches. Germline V gene sequence: CDR1 SNHLY, CDR2 FYNNEI. As DNA, the CDR3 is TGTGCCAGCAGTGTACTAGCGGCAAGCACAGATACGCAGTATTTT. Encoded protein: CASSVLAASTDTQYF.

The chain combines TRBV6-5 with TRBJ2-5; the D gene is possibly TRBD1 (6 bases). CDR3 size: 15 residues. The ends were cut back, 6 bases at V and 5 bases at J, with 19 bases in the middle. The germline gives CDR1 MNHEY, CDR2 SVGAGI. CDR3 nucleotides: TGTGCCAGCAGCCAGGAGCCAGGGACAACCGAGACCCAGTACTTC. It is translated as CASSQEPGTTETQYF.

The V gene is TRBV5-6, the J gene TRBJ1-5; no clear D. The CDR3 consists of 14 residues. Germline-derived CDR1 and CDR2 are SGHDT and YYEEEE. Trimming removed 0 bases at V and 7 bases at J, with 11 bases between. CDR3 in amino acids: CASSLAHGGQPQHF. In nucleotides, the CDR3 is TGTGCCAGCAGCTTGGCCCATGGCGGGCAGCCCCAGCATTTT. Full variable domain (remainder filled in from reference TRBV5-6 and TRBJ1-5): DAGVTQSPTHLIKTRGQQVTLRCSPKSGHDTVSWYQQALGQGPQFIFQYYEEEERQRGNFPDRFSGHQFPNYSSELNVNALLLGDSALYLCASSLAHGGQPQHFGDGTRLSIL.

The rearrangement joins TRBV5-4 to TRBJ2-5, with D maybe TRBD1 (5 bases). Trimming shortened V by 4 bases and J by 3 bases, and 10 bases separated the two germline ends. The germline V gene encodes CDR1 SGHNT and CDR2 YYREEE (reference sequence). CDR3 length: 13 amino acids. As DNA, the CDR3 is TGTGCCAGCAGCCCCAGGGTTGAAGAGACCCAGTACTTC. This translates into CASSPRVEETQYF.

This chain uses TRBV2 with TRBJ2-5, with 7 bases matching TRBD2. V dropped 3 bases and J dropped 4; count of bases not matched to a gene: 5. The CDR3 spans 14 residues. In germline, CDR1 is SNHLY, CDR2 FYNNEI. The CDR3 DNA is TGTGCCAGCAGTGAGTTGGCTAGCGGAGAGACCCAGTACTTC. Amino acid sequence: CASSELASGETQYF. Supplemented by reference TRBV2 and TRBJ2-5, the full variable domain reads EPEVTQTPSHQVTQMGQEVILRCVPISNHLYFYWYRQILGQKVEFLVSFYNNEISEKSEIFDDQFSVERPDGSNFTLKIRSTKLEDSAMYFCASSELASGETQYFGPGTRLLVL.

The rearrangement uses TRBV29-1 and TRBJ1-1, with 11 bases identical to TRBD1. V shed 6 bases, J shed 2 bases, and the junction held 5 bases outside the gene matches. In germline, CDR1 is SQVTM, CDR2 ANQGSEA. The CDR3 length is 14 residues. The CDR3 sequence: CSVRTGGENTEAFF. In DNA, the CDR3 is TGCAGCGTACGGACAGGGGGCGAAAACACTGAAGCTTTCTTT.

The CDR3 reads CASREAESTEAFF. In DNA, the CDR3 is TGTGCCAGCAGGGAGGCTGAAAGTACTGAAGCTTTCTTT. The chain couples TRBV2 to TRBJ1-1; D is undetermined. Germline V gene sequence: CDR1 SNHLY, CDR2 FYNNEI. V lost 6 bases to trimming and J lost 5 bases, with 13 bases between them. This CDR3 has 13 residues. Filled out from reference TRBV2 and TRBJ1-1, the complete variable domain reads EPEVTQTPSHQVTQMGQEVILRCVPISNHLYFYWYRQILGQKVEFLVSFYNNEISEKSEIFDDQFSVERPDGSNFTLKIRSTKLEDSAMYFCASREAESTEAFFGQGTRLTVV.

The chain joins TRBV5-1 to TRBJ1-1; D gene ambiguous. The CDR3 loop spans 14 amino acids. The V gene's germline CDR1 is SGHRS and CDR2 YFSETQ. V was cut by 0 bases and J by 4 bases, with 10 bases left in between. CDR3 protein: CASSLETGITEAFF. The CDR3 DNA sequence: TGCGCCAGCAGCTTGGAGACGGGTATCACTGAAGCTTTCTTT.

This chain uses TRBV18 with TRBJ2-1; the D gene is possibly TRBD2 (6 bases). This CDR3 comprises 15 residues. Trimming left V 4 bases short and J 6 bases short, with 16 bases between. CDR1 and CDR2 (germline): KGHSH, LQKENI. CDR3 residues: CASSLGLEEANEQFF. DNA for the CDR3: TGTGCCAGCTCACTGGGACTGGAGGAAGCCAATGAGCAGTTCTTC.

The chain employs TRBV28 and TRBJ2-7; 9 bases fit TRBD1. Trimming at V came to 4 bases and at J to 7 bases, leaving 8 bases not matched to a gene. Germline V gene data show CDR1 as MDHEN and CDR2 as SYDVKM. The CDR3 consists of 14 residues. The CDR3 DNA sequence: TGTGCCAGCAGTTCCCGGGACAGGGCCGAAGAGCAGTACTTC. The encoded protein is CASSSRDRAEEQYF.

The rearrangement links TRBV28 to TRBJ2-5, with 8 positions matching TRBD2. Germline V gene sequence: CDR1 MDHEN, CDR2 SYDVKM. The trim removed 0 bases at V and 1 base at J, leaving 10 bases unmatched. The CDR3 contains 18 residues. Here the CDR3 reads CASSLWLDAGRGQETQYF. CDR3 in DNA: TGTGCCAGCAGTTTATGGCTAGATGCCGGGAGGGGCCAAGAGACCCAGTACTTC.

This clone has a handful of counts. The chain has TRBV28 and TRBJ1-2; D call uncertain. The germline CDR1 and CDR2 sequences are MDHEN and SYDVKM. This CDR3 has 14 amino acids. V was shortened by 10 bases and J by 0 bases, with 15 bases between the two germline ends. DNA for the CDR3: TGTGCCACCCACTGGGCGAAGGCTAACTATGGCTACACCTTC. Translation: CATHWAKANYGYTF.

The chain links TRBV27 to TRBJ2-3, with D perhaps TRBD1 (5 bases). The CDR3 is 15 amino acids. Germline loops: CDR1 MNHEY, CDR2 SMNVEV (reference sequence). Trimming stripped 5 bases from V and 0 bases from J, with 12 bases between. CDR3 in amino acids: CASSLQGFSTDTQYF. CDR3 bases: TGTGCCAGCAGTCTTCAGGGTTTTAGCACAGATACGCAGTATTTT.

The chain joins TRBV27 to TRBJ1-1, with D unresolved. Germline CDR1 reads MNHEY; CDR2 reads SMNVEV (reference sequence). This CDR3 has 13 residues. V lost 0 bases, J lost 7 bases, and 9 bases lay in between. CDR3 region: CASSLSQGLEAFF. CDR3 in DNA: TGTGCCAGCAGTTTATCGCAAGGACTTGAAGCTTTCTTT.

This clone was seen only once. The V and J genes are TRBV27 and TRBJ2-3; TRBD1 matches at 7 bases. The CDR3 consists of 14 residues. The V gene's germline CDR1 is MNHEY and CDR2 SMNVEV (reference sequence). Trimming took 0 bases from V and 6 from J; bases not matched to a gene: 3. The CDR3 DNA follows: TGTGCCAGCAGTTTATCAGGGGGCTGGGATACGCAGTATTTT. Translating it yields CASSLSGGWDTQYF.

The count of this clone is one. The rearrangement links TRBV28 to TRBJ1-1, with 8 nucleotides matching TRBD1. Looked up from germline, CDR1 is MDHEN and CDR2 is SYDVKM. CDR3 length: 13 amino acids. The V gene end was trimmed by 10 bases and the J gene end by 6 bases; junction bases not matched to a gene: 10. The CDR3 is CATLHGQGSEAFF. The CDR3 bases are TGTGCCACCCTACACGGACAGGGTTCTGAAGCTTTCTTT.

The chain recombines TRBV28 with TRBJ1-2; TRBD1 matches at 7 bases. Germline-derived CDR1 and CDR2 are MDHEN and SYDVKM. The J segment lost 4 bases and the V segment lost 2 bases, leaving 4 bases of the junction unmatched. The CDR3 loop spans 14 amino acids. The CDR3 is CASSLQGGPYGYTF. The CDR3 nucleotides are TGTGCCAGCAGTTTACAGGGGGGCCCCTATGGCTACACCTTC.

This clone was seen only once. The gene calls are TRBV28 and TRBJ2-1; 9 positions agree with TRBD1. Germline assignment: CDR1 MDHEN and CDR2 SYDVKM. The CDR3 sequence is 15 residues long. V lost 5 bases and J lost 8; bases outside the gene matches: 10. CDR3 residues: CASSKAGQGSDEQFF. DNA for the CDR3: TGTGCCAGCAGTAAGGCGGGACAGGGATCGGATGAGCAGTTCTTC.